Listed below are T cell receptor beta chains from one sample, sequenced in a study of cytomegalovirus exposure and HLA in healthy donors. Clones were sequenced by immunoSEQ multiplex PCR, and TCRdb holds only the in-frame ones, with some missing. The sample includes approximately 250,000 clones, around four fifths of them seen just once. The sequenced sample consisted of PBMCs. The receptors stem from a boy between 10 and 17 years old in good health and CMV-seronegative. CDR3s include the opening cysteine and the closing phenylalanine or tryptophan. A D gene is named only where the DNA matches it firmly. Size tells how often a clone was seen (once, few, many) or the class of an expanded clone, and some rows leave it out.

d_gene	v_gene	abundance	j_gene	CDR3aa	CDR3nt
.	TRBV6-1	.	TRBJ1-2	CASSEDFQVYYGYTF	TGTGCCAGCAGTGAAGATTTCCAGGTTTACTATGGCTACACCTTC
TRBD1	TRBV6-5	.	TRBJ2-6	CASTGQAGANVLTF	TGTGCCAGCACCGGACAGGCTGGGGCCAACGTCCTGACTTTC
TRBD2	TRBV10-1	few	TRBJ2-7	CASSAAGTSGTYEQYF	TGCGCCAGCAGTGCCGCCGGGACTAGCGGTACCTACGAGCAGTACTTC
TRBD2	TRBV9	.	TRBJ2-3	CASSVTSGLTDTQYF	TGTGCCAGCAGCGTTACTAGCGGCCTCACAGATACGCAGTATTTT
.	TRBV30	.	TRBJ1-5	CAWSSGISNQPQHF	TGTGCCTGGAGTTCAGGCATTAGCAATCAGCCCCAGCATTTT
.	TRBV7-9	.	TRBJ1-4	CASSLGGAMTNEKLFF	TGTGCCAGCAGCTTAGGGGGAGCCATGACTAATGAAAAACTGTTTTTT
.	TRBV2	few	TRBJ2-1	CASMTTGANEQFF	TGTGCCTCCATGACCACGGGAGCCAATGAGCAGTTCTTC
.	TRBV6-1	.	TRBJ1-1	CASSESGQTNTEAFF	TGTGCCAGCAGTGAATCAGGACAGACGAACACTGAAGCTTTCTTT
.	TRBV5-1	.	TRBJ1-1	CASSLGTPGTEAFF	TGCGCCAGCAGCTTGGGGACCCCAGGGACTGAAGCTTTCTTT
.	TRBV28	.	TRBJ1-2	CASSQISGTSYGYTF	TGTGCCAGCAGTCAGATTTCCGGGACAAGCTATGGCTACACCTTC
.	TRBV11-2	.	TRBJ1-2	CASSSYREGGYTF	TGTGCCAGCAGCTCCTACAGGGAGGGGGGCTACACCTTC
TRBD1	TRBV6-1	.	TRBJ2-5	CASSWGQAALYF	TGTGCCAGCAGTTGGGGACAGGCCGCATTGTACTTC
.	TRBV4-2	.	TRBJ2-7	CASSQDSLAGSYEQYF	TGTGCCAGCAGCCAAGACTCCCTGGCGGGTAGCTACGAGCAGTACTTC
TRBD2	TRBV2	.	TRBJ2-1	CASNKGGTRDKQFF	TGTGCCAGCAACAAGGGGGGGACTAGGGATAAGCAGTTCTTC
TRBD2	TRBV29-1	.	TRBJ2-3	CSVESELAVYTDTQYF	TGCAGCGTTGAAAGCGAACTAGCGGTTTACACAGATACGCAGTATTTT
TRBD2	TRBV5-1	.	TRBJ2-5	CASSPNLLSGGVQETQYF	TGCGCCAGCAGCCCGAACCTCCTTAGCGGGGGCGTACAAGAGACCCAGTACTTC
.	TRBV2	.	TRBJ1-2	CASSGSGGPAYGYTF	TGTGCCAGCAGTGGCAGTGGCGGTCCTGCCTATGGCTACACCTTC
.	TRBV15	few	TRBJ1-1	CATSPDGGWQAWTEAFF	TGTGCCACCAGCCCGGATGGGGGGTGGCAGGCCTGGACTGAAGCTTTCTTT
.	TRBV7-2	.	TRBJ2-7	CASSLGVYEQYF	TGTGCCAGCAGCTTAGGAGTCTACGAGCAGTACTTC
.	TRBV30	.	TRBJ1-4	CAWSGGVTGSELFF	TGTGCCTGGAGTGGGGGAGTAACAGGGTCGGAACTGTTTTTT
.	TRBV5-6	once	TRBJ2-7	CASSLTGSYEQYF	TGTGCCAGCAGCTTAACAGGGTCCTACGAGCAGTACTTC
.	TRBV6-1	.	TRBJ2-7	CASRGLLQTYEQYF	TGTGCCAGCAGGGGGCTTCTTCAGACCTACGAGCAGTACTTC
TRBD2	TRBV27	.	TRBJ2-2	CASSWSSGFSNTGELFF	TGTGCCAGCAGTTGGTCTAGCGGGTTCTCGAACACCGGGGAGCTGTTTTTT
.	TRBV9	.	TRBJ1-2	CASSVVVGDYGYTF	TGTGCCAGCAGCGTAGTTGTAGGGGACTATGGCTACACCTTC
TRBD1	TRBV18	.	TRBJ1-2	CASSPEFRGPGNYGYTF	TGTGCCAGCTCACCAGAGTTCAGGGGGCCCGGTAACTATGGCTACACCTTC
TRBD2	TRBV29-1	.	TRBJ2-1	CSVDRLAGGNEQFF	TGCAGCGTTGATCGACTAGCGGGAGGAAATGAGCAGTTCTTC
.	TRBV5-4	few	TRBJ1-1	CASSPEANLRTEAFF	TGTGCCAGCAGCCCTGAGGCCAACCTTAGAACTGAAGCTTTCTTT
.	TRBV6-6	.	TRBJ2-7	CASSYSESYEQYF	TGTGCCAGCAGTTACTCGGAGAGCTACGAGCAGTACTTC
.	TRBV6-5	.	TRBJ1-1	CASLNELNTEAFF	TGTGCCAGCCTGAACGAGTTGAACACTGAAGCTTTCTTT
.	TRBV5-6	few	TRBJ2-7	CASRVASQYEQYF	TGTGCCAGCAGGGTGGCTAGCCAGTACGAGCAGTACTTC
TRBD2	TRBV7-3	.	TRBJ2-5	CASSLGLAAETQYF	TGTGCCAGCAGCCTTGGACTAGCTGCGGAGACCCAGTACTTC
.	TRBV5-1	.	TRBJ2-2	CASSRGGRHYTGELFF	TGCGCCAGCAGCCGGGGTGGCAGACACTACACCGGGGAGCTGTTTTTT
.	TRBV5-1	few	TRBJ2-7	CASSFGRGPGTYEQYF	TGCGCCAGCAGCTTCGGGAGGGGGCCGGGGACCTACGAGCAGTACTTC
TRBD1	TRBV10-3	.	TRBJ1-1	CAISVRQGALNTEAFF	TGTGCCATCAGTGTAAGGCAGGGGGCCCTGAACACTGAAGCTTTCTTT
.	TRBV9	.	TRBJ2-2	CASSHRVTGELFF	TGTGCCAGCAGCCACAGGGTCACCGGGGAGCTGTTTTTT
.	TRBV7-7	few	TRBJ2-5	CASSLARGGAETQYF	TGTGCTAGCAGCTTAGCGAGGGGGGGGGCAGAGACCCAGTACTTC
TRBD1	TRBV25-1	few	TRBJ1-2	CASSEYRTGGGYTF	TGTGCCAGCAGTGAATATCGGACAGGCGGTGGCTACACCTTC
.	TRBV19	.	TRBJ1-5	CASRKTDKLFNQPQHF	TGTGCCAGTAGGAAAACGGACAAACTATTCAATCAGCCCCAGCATTTT
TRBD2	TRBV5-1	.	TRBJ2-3	CASSLGLSSGSFDTQYF	TGCGCCAGCAGCTTGGGGTTGTCTAGCGGGAGTTTCGATACGCAGTATTTT
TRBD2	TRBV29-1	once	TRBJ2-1	CSVEGRLAGGSYNEQFF	TGCAGCGTTGAGGGGAGACTAGCGGGAGGGTCCTACAATGAGCAGTTCTTC
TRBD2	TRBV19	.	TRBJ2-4	CASSGGFLENIQYF	TGTGCCAGCAGCGGGGGGTTTTTGGAAAACATTCAGTACTTC
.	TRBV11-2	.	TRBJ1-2	CASSPGEAHYGYTF	TGTGCCAGCAGCCCCGGGGAGGCCCACTATGGCTACACCTTC
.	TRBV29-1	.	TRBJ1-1	CSVQVVNTEAFF	TGCAGCGTTCAGGTAGTGAACACTGAAGCTTTCTTT
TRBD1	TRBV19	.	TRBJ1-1	CASDAGTANTEAFF	TGTGCCAGCGACGCCGGGACAGCAAACACTGAAGCTTTCTTT
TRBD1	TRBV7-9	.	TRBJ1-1	CATGTELMNTEAFF	TGTGCAACCGGGACAGAGCTTATGAACACTGAAGCTTTCTTT
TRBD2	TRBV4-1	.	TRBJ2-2	CASSRLAGGDTGELFF	TGCGCCAGCAGCCGACTAGCGGGGGGGGACACCGGGGAGCTGTTTTTT
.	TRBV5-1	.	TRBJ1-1	CASSLAGYRVGEAFF	TGCGCCAGCAGCTTGGCCGGGTACAGGGTCGGAGAAGCTTTCTTT
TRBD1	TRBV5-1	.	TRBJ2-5	CASSDRDRGRETQYF	TGCGCCAGCAGTGACCGGGACAGGGGGCGGGAGACCCAGTACTTC
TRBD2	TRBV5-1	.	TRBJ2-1	CASSPELAGLDNEQFF	TGCGCCAGCAGCCCGGAACTAGCGGGGCTAGACAATGAGCAGTTCTTC
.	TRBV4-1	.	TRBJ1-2	CASSQESPGLAYGYTF	TGCGCCAGCAGCCAAGAGAGCCCAGGTCTAGCCTATGGCTACACCTTC
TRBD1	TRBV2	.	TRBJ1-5	CATRDSYNQPQHF	TGTGCCACCCGGGACAGCTACAATCAGCCCCAGCATTTT
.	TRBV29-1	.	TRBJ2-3	CSGGPSQASDTQYF	TGCAGCGGAGGGCCTTCCCAGGCGTCGGATACGCAGTATTTT
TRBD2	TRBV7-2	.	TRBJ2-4	CASSFGLAGGWAKNIQYF	TGTGCCAGCAGCTTCGGGCTAGCGGGAGGGTGGGCCAAAAACATTCAGTACTTC
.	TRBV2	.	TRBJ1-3	CASSEAAEGSGNTIYF	TGTGCCAGCAGTGAAGCGGCTGAGGGCTCTGGAAACACCATATATTTT
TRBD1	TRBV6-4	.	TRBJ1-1	CASSASGGTEAFF	TGTGCCAGCAGTGCTTCAGGGGGCACTGAAGCTTTCTTT
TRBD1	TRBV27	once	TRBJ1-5	CASSLRQGSNQPQHF	TGTGCCAGCAGTTTGAGACAGGGAAGCAATCAGCCCCAGCATTTT
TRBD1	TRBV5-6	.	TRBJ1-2	CASSLSGTGGYGYTF	TGTGCCAGCAGCTTGAGTGGGACAGGGGGCTATGGCTACACCTTC
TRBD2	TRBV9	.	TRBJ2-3	CASSVGGSGLAGDTDTQYF	TGTGCCAGCAGCGTAGGAGGTTCGGGCCTAGCGGGAGACACAGATACGCAGTACTTT